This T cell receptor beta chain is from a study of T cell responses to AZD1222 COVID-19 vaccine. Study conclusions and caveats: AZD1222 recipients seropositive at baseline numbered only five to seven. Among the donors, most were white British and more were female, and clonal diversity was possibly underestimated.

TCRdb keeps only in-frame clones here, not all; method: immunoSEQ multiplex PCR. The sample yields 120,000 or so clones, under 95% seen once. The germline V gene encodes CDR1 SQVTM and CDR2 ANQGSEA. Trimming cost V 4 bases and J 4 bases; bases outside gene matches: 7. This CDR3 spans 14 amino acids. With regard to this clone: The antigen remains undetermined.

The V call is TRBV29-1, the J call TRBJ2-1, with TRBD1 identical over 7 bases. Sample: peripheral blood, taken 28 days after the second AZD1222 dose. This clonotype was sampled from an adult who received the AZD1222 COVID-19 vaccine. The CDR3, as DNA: TGCAGCGTTGTACCGAGACAGGGATACAATGAGCAGTTCTTC. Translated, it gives CSVVPRQGYNEQFF.